This T cell receptor (beta chain) was sequenced for a study of CD8 T cells in ankylosing spondylitis. Study-wide results and limits: One TCR beta motif, made up of several highly homologous variants, appeared characteristic of ankylosing spondylitis blood. Earlier literature documents some of the motif variants in reactive arthritis synovial fluid and blood.

Trimming stripped 8 bases from V and 5 bases from J, with 12 bases between. Germline V lookup: CDR1 MNHEY, CDR2 SVGAGI. The CDR3 is 12 residues long. At least ten counts were recorded for this clonotype. Antigen unknown. In making TCR beta libraries, quantitative 5'-RACE with molecular barcodes was used. TCRdb ran MiXCR on the 5' RACE reads and lists one entry per CDR3 protein. The sample shows a few hundred thousand distinct CDR3 sequences, about 7% of them seen only once. The origin of this receptor is a male donor with ankylosing spondylitis. The rearrangement links TRBV6-5 to TRBJ1-2, with a possible D match to TRBD1 (5 bases). The sequenced sample consisted of blood, either unsorted or a sorted T cell fraction (not recorded which). The CDR3 sequence: CASYSQGYGYTF. The DNA for the CDR3 is TGTGCCAGCTACAGCCAGGGATATGGCTACACCTTC.